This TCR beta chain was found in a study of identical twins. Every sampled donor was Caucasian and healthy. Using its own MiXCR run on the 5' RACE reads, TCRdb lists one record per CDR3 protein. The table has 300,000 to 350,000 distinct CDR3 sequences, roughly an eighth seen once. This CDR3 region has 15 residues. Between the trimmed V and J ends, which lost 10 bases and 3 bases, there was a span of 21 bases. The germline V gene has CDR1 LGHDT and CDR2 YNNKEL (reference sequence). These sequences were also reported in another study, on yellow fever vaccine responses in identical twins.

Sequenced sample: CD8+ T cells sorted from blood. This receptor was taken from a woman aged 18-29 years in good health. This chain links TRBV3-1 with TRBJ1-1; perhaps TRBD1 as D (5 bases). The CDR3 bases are TGTGCCACCTGCCAAGAATGGGACTTTGACACTGAAGCTTTCTTT. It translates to CATCQEWDFDTEAFF.